This T cell receptor (beta chain) stems from a study of blood T cell repertoires in COVID-19. Turning to the study itself: The United States, Italy and Spain supplied acute and convalescent COVID-19 samples.

The CDR3 sequence is 15 residues long. Germline V lookup: CDR1 MGHRA, CDR2 YSYEKL. Losses at the gene ends were 4 bases for V and 2 bases for J; bases not matched to a gene: 4. Original processing notes: Scientists estimated how many nucleated cells there were by amplifying reference gene primers. Produced via immunoSEQ multiplex PCR; TCRdb's table is partial and in-frame only. The DNA was the basis for D and trimming; V, J and clone size are from that table. The sample has fewer than 400,000 clones; 85% to 95% are singletons. The sequence was obtained from a woman in her thirties who had been exposed to COVID-19. The V call is TRBV4-1, the J call TRBJ2-5; 10 bases align to TRBD1. Material for sequencing was PBMCs or T cells enriched from blood (not recorded which). CDR3 nucleotide sequence: TGCGCCAGCAGCCCAATGGACAGGGGGCAAGAGACCCAGTACTTC. Protein: CASSPMDRGQETQYF.